This T cell receptor beta chain was obtained from a study of somatic mutations in cytotoxic T cells in rheumatoid arthritis. About the study: Patients gave 30 ml EDTA peripheral blood immediately after diagnosis, prior to starting treatment.

Germline CDR1 and CDR2: GTSNPN and SVGIG (reference sequence). The V and J ends lost 2 bases and 5 bases respectively, with 15 bases between them. The CDR3 length is 14 residues. General observations from the study: Compared with age-matched healthy controls, rheumatoid arthritis patients did not differ significantly in CD8+ T-cell clonality.

Profiling relied on immunoSEQ multiplex PCR, and the TCRdb table lists in-frame clones only, not all of them. The sample has 15,000 to 20,000 clones; about 80% are singletons. Comment on this clone: Its antigen is not known.

The chain joins TRBV30 to TRBJ1-2; tentative D call: TRBD1 (5 bases). This clonotype originated in a man aged 18 to 29 with rheumatoid arthritis. The sample taken for sequencing was CD8+ T cells sorted from blood. The chain's CDR3 is CAWSNAGLHYGYTF. The CDR3 DNA reads as TGTGCCTGGAGTAATGCAGGGCTGCATTATGGCTACACCTTC.